This TCR beta chain was retrieved from a study of CXCR3-negative and CXCR3-positive naive CD8 T cells. Study-level points and caveats: A higher hydrophobicity marked the TRB CDR3s of CXCR3-positive naive cells versus CXCR3-negative naive cells.

Looked up from germline, CDR1 is SQVTM and CDR2 is ANQGSEA. The length of the CDR3 is 13 residues. UMI-labeled 5' RACE yielded the TRB cDNA libraries. For each CDR3 protein, TCRdb gives one entry from its re-call of the 5' RACE reads, without DNA. The table for this sample gives about 110,000 distinct CDR3 sequences. In regard to this clonotype: What it recognizes is unknown.

The sequenced sample was naive CXCR3+ CD8+ T cells from blood. Indicated subset: CD45RO-CCR7+CD27+CD95- naive CD8+ T cells expressing CXCR3 (TNR3+). The TCR comes from a human donor in good health. Some clones in this sample may be carry-over from other donors' samples. The chain joins TRBV29-1 to TRBJ2-2; without DNA, the TCRdb call of TRBD1 cannot be checked. This CDR3 reads CSVEEGVTGELFF.